These 23 T cell receptor beta chains originate from one sample sequenced in a study of T cell repertoires in cytomegalovirus infection. These receptors have no known antigen. TCRdb re-derived calls from the reads in MiXCR, one entry per CDR3 protein. This sample has hundreds of thousands of distinct CDR3 sequences; roughly 30% occur once, and the top ten carry roughly an eighth. The input for sequencing was cultured CD8+ T cells from PBMCs, taken from culture after CMV antigen stimulation. Receptor source: a human donor in good health (CMV status not recorded). Some clones in this sample may be carry-over from other donors' samples.

The V gene is TRBV6-8, the J gene TRBJ2-7; D assignment may be TRBD1 or TRBD2 (5 bases each). V lost 5 bases to trimming and J lost 3 bases, with 14 bases between them. This CDR3 contains 14 residues. Looked up from germline, CDR1 is MNHGY and CDR2 is SAAAGT. CDR3 residues: CASSGLGDRYEQYV. The CDR3, as DNA: TGTGCCAGCAGTGGCCTCGGGGACCGCTACGAGCAGTACGTC.

The chain couples TRBV27 to TRBJ1-1, with unresolved D. V was shortened by 3 bases and J by 3 bases, with 11 bases between the two germline ends. The germline CDR1 and CDR2 sequences are MNHEY and SMNVEV (reference sequence). The CDR3 runs to 14 residues. DNA of the CDR3: TGTGCCAGCAGTTTTGGGGTCTGGGACACTGAAGCTTTCTTT. Amino acid sequence: CASSFGVWDTEAFF.

The genes are TRBV29-1 and TRBJ2-1; D is possibly TRBD1 or TRBD2 (6 bases each). The CDR3 covers 16 residues. V lost 1 base and J 3 bases, leaving 16 bases between the germline ends. The germline gives CDR1 SQVTM, CDR2 ANQGSEA. DNA for the CDR3: TGCAGCGTTGAAGGCCACCCGGGGGCTCGCTACAATGAGCAGTTCTTC. Residues: CSVEGHPGARYNEQFF.

The chain carries TRBV20-1 and TRBJ1-5, with TRBD1 as a possible D gene (6 bases). CDR3 length equals 17 residues. The germline V gene has CDR1 DFQATT and CDR2 SNEGSKA (reference sequence). V was cut by 4 bases and J by 0 bases, with 19 bases left in between. This CDR3 is CSAMGPRQEYSNQPQHF. DNA for the CDR3: TGCAGTGCTATGGGGCCCCGACAGGAATATAGCAATCAGCCCCAGCATTTT.

This clonotype showed up just a few times. The V gene is TRBV7-9, the J gene TRBJ1-1; unclear D gene. Trimming removed 5 bases from V and 1 base from J, with 20 bases in between. The CDR3 has 17 residues. Germline CDR1 reads SEHNR; CDR2 reads FQNEAQ (reference sequence). CDR3 DNA: TGTGCCAGCAGCCCGGATCGGGCGACGGGTCGGAACACTGAAGCTTTCTTT. It translates to CASSPDRATGRNTEAFF.

This clonotype was counted between two and nine times. The rearrangement links TRBV12-3 or TRBV12-4 to TRBJ1-2; TRBD1 matches at 12 bases. The CDR3 spans 15 residues. V gave up 5 bases and J gave up 7 bases; unmatched junction bases: 8. CDR3 nucleotides: TGTGCCAGCAGTGCTCCGGGACAGGGGGCGGTTGGCTACACCTTC. Translated: CASSAPGQGAVGYTF.

This clonotype appeared a few times. The V gene is TRBV6-6, the J gene TRBJ2-6; D remains unclear. CDR3 size: 15 residues. V lost 7 bases to trimming and J lost 0 bases, with 10 bases between them. Germline V gives CDR1 MNHNY, CDR2 SVGAGI (reference sequence). As DNA, the CDR3 is TGTGCCAGCATAAACATGCACTCTGGGGCCAACGTCCTGACTTTC. It translates to CASINMHSGANVLTF.

The gene calls are TRBV7-9 and TRBJ2-7; D may correspond to TRBD1 or TRBD2 (5 bases each). The V gene lost 3 bases and the J gene lost 7 bases, with 22 bases spanning the gap. Germline V CDR1 and CDR2: SEHNR, FQNEAQ (reference sequence). The CDR3 length is 16 residues. The DNA of the CDR3 is TGTGCCAGCAGCTTGGGTACAGGACTTCTAACTGGAGAGCAGTACGTC. It yields the protein CASSLGTGLLTGEQYV.

To note about this clonotype: With only one base between it and a far larger clone, this is likely a read error. The chain carries TRBV7-9 and TRBJ2-1; TRBD1 aligns across 7 bases. CDR1 is SEHNR and CDR2 is FQNEAQ in the germline V gene (reference sequence). The CDR3 is 12 amino acids. The CDR3 is CVSSLQGNEQFF. The DNA of the CDR3 is TGTGTCAGCAGCTTACAGGGGAATGAGCAGTTCTTC.

This clonotype was seen a handful of times. This chain connects TRBV6-6 to TRBJ1-2; D is uncertain. Germline V gene data show CDR1 as MNHNY and CDR2 as SVGAGI (reference sequence). This CDR3 is 16 amino acids long. Trimming stripped 0 bases from V and 7 bases from J, with 18 bases between. The DNA for the CDR3 is TGTGCCAGCAGTTACTCTCCGGAGGACGCGATAATTGGCTACACCTTC. Protein product: CASSYSPEDAIIGYTF.

This clonotype was observed a few times. The rearrangement uses TRBV12-3 or TRBV12-4 and TRBJ2-1; tentative D call: TRBD2 (6 bases). The CDR3 runs 14 residues. The V and J ends lost 7 bases and 4 bases respectively, with 14 bases between them. The CDR3 DNA sequence: TGTGCCAGCACCCCGATCGGGGGTTACAATGAGCAGTTCTTC. Protein sequence: CASTPIGGYNEQFF.

On this clonotype: Since a much larger clone is just one base distant, this may be a read error. DNA of the CDR3: TGTGCCTGCAGCCAGGAGCGAGATACGCAGTATTTT. Translated, it gives CACSQERDTQYF. J is TRBJ2-3 and V is TRBV7-6; the D is unclear. Germline values: CDR1 SGHVS, CDR2 FNYEAQ. The CDR3 is 12 amino acids.

Of note for this clonotype: An end of the junction does not agree with germline; a read error may underlie this. The J gene is TRBJ1-2, the V gene TRBV29-1, with D possibly TRBD1 on 6 matching bases. The CDR3 contains 19 residues. Germline V CDR1 and CDR2: SQVTM, ANQGSEA. This CDR3 reads CSVKEDGATGPLRNYGYTF. CDR3 DNA sequence: TGCAGCGTTAAAGAGGACGGGGCGACAGGCCCACTCCGTAACTATGGCTACACCTTC.

The chain joins TRBV5-6 to TRBJ1-1, with a weak D call TRBD1 (5 bases). Trimming removed 4 bases from V and 7 bases from J, with 17 bases in between. The CDR3 totals 14 residues. Germline CDR1 reads SGHDT; CDR2 reads YYEEEE. The CDR3 region has the DNA TGTGCCAGCAGCCCAGGCGGGGGTTGGGTTGAAGCTTTCTTT. This sequence encodes CASSPGGGWVEAFF.

Only a few counts were recorded for this clonotype. This chain connects TRBV7-6 to TRBJ2-1; the match to TRBD2 covers 7 bases. V dropped 2 bases and J dropped 6; count of bases not matched to a gene: 4. The CDR3 covers 14 residues. Germline V gene data show CDR1 as SGHVS and CDR2 as FNYEAQ. This CDR3 reads CASSLWTSANEQFF. The DNA for the CDR3 is TGTGCCAGCAGCTTATGGACTAGTGCCAATGAGCAGTTCTTC.

The rearrangement links TRBV14 to TRBJ1-2; perhaps TRBD1 as D (6 bases). The CDR3 has 13 amino acids. Trimming cost V 4 bases and J 4 bases, with 10 bases left between them. In germline, CDR1 is SGHDN, CDR2 FVKESK. The CDR3 coding sequence is TGTGCCAGCAGCCGGGGGGCTCGCTATGGCTACACCTTC. Amino acid sequence: CASSRGARYGYTF.

The chain carries TRBV25-1 and TRBJ2-7; the D call may be TRBD1 or TRBD2 (6 bases each). CDR3 length equals 14 residues. Germline values: CDR1 MGHDK, CDR2 SYGVNS. Between the trimmed V and J ends, which lost 4 bases and 6 bases, there was a span of 16 bases. CDR3 in DNA: TGTGCCAGCAGTGTGGGGGGCTATTGGGGCGAGCAGTACTTC. It encodes CASSVGGYWGEQYF.

The rearrangement joins TRBV7-9 to TRBJ1-2; D possibly corresponds to TRBD1 (6 bases). V was clipped by 1 base and J by 0 bases, with 9 bases between them. The germline V gene encodes CDR1 SEHNR and CDR2 FQNEAQ (reference sequence). The CDR3 length is 15 residues. CDR3 coding DNA: TGTGCCAGCAGCTTAGTCGGGGGCTCTAACTATGGCTACACCTTC. It is translated as CASSLVGGSNYGYTF. The full variable domain, rest sourced from reference TRBV7-9 and TRBJ1-2, is DTGVSQNPRHKITKRGQNVTFRCDPISEHNRLYWYRQTLGQGPEFLTYFQNEAQLEKSRLLSDRFSAERPKGSFSTLEIQRTEQGDSAMYLCASSLVGGSNYGYTFGSGTRLTVV.

This clonotype showed up just a few times. The chain's CDR3 is CAIADLTVSGNTIYF. As DNA, the CDR3 is TGTGCCATCGCAGACTTGACTGTCTCTGGAAACACCATATATTTT. V and J are TRBV10-3 and TRBJ1-3; D is unresolved. Germline CDR1 is ENHRY and CDR2 is SYGVKD. With 8 bases removed from V and 0 bases from J, the gap between germline ends came to 14 bases. CDR3 length equals 15 residues.

This chain uses TRBV27 with TRBJ2-1; D is unclear. The germline V gene has CDR1 MNHEY and CDR2 SMNVEV (reference sequence). The length of the CDR3 is 13 residues. Trimming removed 3 bases from V and 7 bases from J, with 10 bases in between. CDR3 sequence reads: CASSFSQDNEQFF. The CDR3 bases are TGTGCCAGCAGTTTTTCCCAGGATAATGAGCAGTTCTTC.

A remark on this clonotype: A read error is possible here, since a much larger clone lies one base away. This chain joins TRBV7-8 and TRBJ2-1, with D possibly being TRBD1 (5 bases). The germline gives CDR1 SGHVS, CDR2 FQNEAQ. The CDR3 length is 16 residues. Trimming took 4 bases from V and 2 from J, leaving 15 bases between them. The chain's CDR3 is CASSYYASTAYNEQFF. CDR3 in DNA: TGTGCCAGCAGCTATTATGCCTCGACAGCCTACAATGAGCAGTTCTTC.

This clonotype was detected only once. An end of the junction differs from the germline gene, which may be a read error. V gene TRBV7-2 combines with J gene TRBJ2-1; the match to TRBD2 covers 7 bases. The length of the CDR3 is 16 residues. Germline V gene data show CDR1 as SGHTA and CDR2 as FQGNSA. Here the CDR3 DNA reads TGTTCCAGCAGCTACGACCGGGGGGAACCCTACAATGAGCAGTTCTTC. This encodes CSSSYDRGEPYNEQFF.

This chain links TRBV29-1 with TRBJ2-7; D uncertain. The germline V gene encodes CDR1 SQVTM and CDR2 ANQGSEA. This CDR3 region has 12 residues. V lost 5 bases and J 2 bases, leaving 10 bases between the germline ends. The CDR3 nucleotides read TGCAGCGTTAAGACCCTTCCCTACGAGCAGTACTTC. This gives the protein CSVKTLPYEQYF.